The source of this T cell receptor beta chain is a study of glioma-infiltrating T cells. Study observations and caveats: CDR3 overlap between tissue and blood was very small.

With 4 bases removed from V and 1 base from J, the gap between germline ends came to 19 bases. The germline gives CDR1 SEHNR, CDR2 FQNEAQ (reference sequence). The CDR3 is 17 residues long. About this clonotype: Its target is not known.

The iRepertoire nested amplicon-rescue multiplex PCR amplified TCR alpha and beta CDR3s from RNA. TCRdb analysed the multiplex PCR reads with MiXCR anew, one entry per CDR3 protein. The table includes roughly 100,000 distinct CDR3 sequences, about 30% detected once. The sequencing input was glioma tissue, nonneoplastic brain tissue, or PBMCs (not recorded which). This receptor was identified in a human donor with low-grade glioma or glioblastoma, undergoing nonglioma brain surgery, or in good health (not recorded which). The V gene is TRBV7-9, the J gene TRBJ1-2; D may be TRBD1 (6 bases). In DNA, the CDR3 is TGTGCCAGCAGCTCCGACTTCCGGGACACCCGTAACTATGGCTACACCTTC. Amino acids: CASSSDFRDTRNYGYTF.